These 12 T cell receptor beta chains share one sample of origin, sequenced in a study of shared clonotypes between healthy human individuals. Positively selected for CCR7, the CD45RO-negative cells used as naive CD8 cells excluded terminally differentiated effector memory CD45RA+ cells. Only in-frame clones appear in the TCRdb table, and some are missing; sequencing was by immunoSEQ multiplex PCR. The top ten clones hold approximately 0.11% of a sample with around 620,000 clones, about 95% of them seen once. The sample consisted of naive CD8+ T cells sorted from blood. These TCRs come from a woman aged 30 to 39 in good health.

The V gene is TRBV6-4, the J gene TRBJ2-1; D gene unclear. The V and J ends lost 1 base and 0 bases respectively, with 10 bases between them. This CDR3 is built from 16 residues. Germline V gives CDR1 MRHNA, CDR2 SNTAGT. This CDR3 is CASSDYLQSSYNEQFF. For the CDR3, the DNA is TGTGCCAGCAGTGACTACCTCCAGAGCTCCTACAATGAGCAGTTCTTC.

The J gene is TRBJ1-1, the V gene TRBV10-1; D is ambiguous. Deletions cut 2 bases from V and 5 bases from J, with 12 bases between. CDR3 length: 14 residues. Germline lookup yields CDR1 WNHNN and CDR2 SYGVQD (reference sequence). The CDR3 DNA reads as TGCGCCAGCAGTGAGGGACGAGTCGCGACTGAAGCTTTCTTT. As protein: CASSEGRVATEAFF.

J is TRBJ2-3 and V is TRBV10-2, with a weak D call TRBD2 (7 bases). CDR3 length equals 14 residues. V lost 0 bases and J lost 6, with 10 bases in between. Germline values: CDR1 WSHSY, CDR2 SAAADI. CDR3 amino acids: CASSESGGADTQYF. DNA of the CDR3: TGCGCCAGCAGTGAGTCGGGGGGGGCGGATACGCAGTATTTT.

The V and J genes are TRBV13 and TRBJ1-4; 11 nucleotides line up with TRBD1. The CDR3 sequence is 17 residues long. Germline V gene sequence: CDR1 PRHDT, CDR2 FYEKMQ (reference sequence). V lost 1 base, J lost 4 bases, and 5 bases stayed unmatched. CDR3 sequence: CASSLVGQGAHNEKLFF. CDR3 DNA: TGTGCCAGCAGCTTAGTCGGACAGGGGGCCCATAATGAAAAACTGTTTTTT.

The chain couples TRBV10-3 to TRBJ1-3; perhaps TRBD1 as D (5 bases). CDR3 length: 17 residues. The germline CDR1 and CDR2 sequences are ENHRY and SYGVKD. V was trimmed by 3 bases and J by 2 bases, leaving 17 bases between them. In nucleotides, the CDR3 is TGTGCCATCAGTGAATCGACACTGGGGCGACCTGGAAACACCATATATTTT. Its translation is CAISESTLGRPGNTIYF.

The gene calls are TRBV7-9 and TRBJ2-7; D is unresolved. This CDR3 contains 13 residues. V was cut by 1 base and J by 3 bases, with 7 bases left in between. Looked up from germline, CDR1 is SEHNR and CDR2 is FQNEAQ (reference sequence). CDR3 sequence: CASSLDSRYEQYF. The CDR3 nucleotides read TGTGCCAGCAGCTTAGATTCCCGCTACGAGCAGTACTTC.

CDR3 coding DNA: TGTGCCAGCTTCGGGAGCGTGACAGATACGCAGTATTTT. Its protein product is CASFGSVTDTQYF. The rearrangement links TRBV18 to TRBJ2-3, with a weak D call TRBD2 (6 bases). Germline CDR1 and CDR2: KGHSH and LQKENI. The V and J ends lost 7 bases and 3 bases respectively, with 11 bases between them. There are 13 residues in the CDR3.

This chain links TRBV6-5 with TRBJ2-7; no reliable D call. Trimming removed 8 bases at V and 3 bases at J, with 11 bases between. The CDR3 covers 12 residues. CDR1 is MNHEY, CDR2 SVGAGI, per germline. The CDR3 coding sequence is TGTGCCAGCCAAAGTAACTACTACGAGCAGTACTTC. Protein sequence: CASQSNYYEQYF.

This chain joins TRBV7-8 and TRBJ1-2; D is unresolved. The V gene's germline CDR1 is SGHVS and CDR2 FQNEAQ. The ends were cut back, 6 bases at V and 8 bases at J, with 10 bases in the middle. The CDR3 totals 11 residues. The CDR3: CASSPLAGYTF. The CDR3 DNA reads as TGTGCCAGCAGTCCCTTGGCCGGCTACACCTTC.

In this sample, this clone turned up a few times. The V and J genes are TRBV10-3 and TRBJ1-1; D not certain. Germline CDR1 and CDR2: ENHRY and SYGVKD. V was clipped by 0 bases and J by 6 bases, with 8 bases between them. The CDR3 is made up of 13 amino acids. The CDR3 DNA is TGTGCCATCAGTGAGTCGGCACGCCCTGAAGCTTTCTTT. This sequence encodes CAISESARPEAFF.

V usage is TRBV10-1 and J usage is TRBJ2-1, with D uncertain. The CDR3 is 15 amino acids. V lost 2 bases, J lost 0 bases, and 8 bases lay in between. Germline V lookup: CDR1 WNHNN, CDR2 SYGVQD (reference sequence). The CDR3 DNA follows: TGCGCCAGCAGTGAGGGTACCAGCTCCTACAATGAGCAGTTCTTC. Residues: CASSEGTSSYNEQFF.

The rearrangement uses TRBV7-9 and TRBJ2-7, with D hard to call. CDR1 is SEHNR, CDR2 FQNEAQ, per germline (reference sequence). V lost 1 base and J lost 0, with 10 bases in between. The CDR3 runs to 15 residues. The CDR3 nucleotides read TGTGCCAGCAGCTTAGGTTGGGCGAGCTCCTACGAGCAGTACTTC. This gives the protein CASSLGWASSYEQYF.